The TCR beta chain described here comes from a study of post-analysis software for immune sequencing data. Study-wide results and limits: Batch-matched samples strongly co-clustered by F measure. Five or six TRBV segments appeared more often in patients than in controls, and TRBV5-6, TRBV5-1 and TRBV20-1 were among these.

Unique molecular identifiers featured in each of the TCR beta cDNA libraries. TCRdb recomputed calls from the PCR reads with MiXCR, one row per CDR3 protein. The sample yields about 430,000 distinct CDR3 sequences, approximately 39% seen once. For this clonotype: Its antigen remains unknown.

The CDR3 totals 19 residues. Germline values: CDR1 MDHEN, CDR2 SYDVKM. V lost 2 bases to trimming and J lost 2 bases; unmatched junction nucleotides: 16. The clonotype was recovered from a girl under 10 years old with multiple sclerosis. The rearrangement links TRBV28 to TRBJ1-2, with 8 bases lining up with TRBD1. The sample consisted of blood. CDR3 nucleotide sequence: TGTGCCAGCAGTTTAACCACTTCTACATTGGACAGGGAGAACTATGGCTACACCTTC. Residues: CASSLTTSTLDRENYGYTF.